Below, one T cell receptor (beta chain) is given with its context. Its cognate antigen has yet to be identified. The record has no base qualities; no much larger clone is one base away. Trimming takes 0 bases off V and 5 bases off J; junction bases not matched to a gene: 5. Taken from the germline V gene, the CDR1 and CDR2 loops are SGHTA and FQGNSA. The CDR3 starts with the cysteine, ends with the phenylalanine, and has 15 residues. Of all the DNA, just the CDR3 is kept, 45 bases in frame from base 1. These data come from a study of T cell responses to AZD1222 COVID-19 vaccine (dated by TCRdb to the early 2020s). Concerning the study at large: A total of 230 to 250 trial participants underwent TCR sequencing, of whom 207 had received two doses of AZD1222 and approximately 25 had received two doses of the MenACWY control vaccine. Trial participants were enrolled by age into subgroups of 18-55, 56-69 and 70-plus years, and 148, 28 and 57 TCR-sequenced participants, respectively, were included in these subgroups. The study at large found these results: Vaccine-associated CD4 TCRs spanned the whole spike protein, with dominant responses in regions 160-218 and 743-854. Only five to seven AZD1222 recipients were SARS-CoV-2 seropositive at baseline, limiting conclusions about previously exposed vaccinees. In the small 56-69-year group, the increase in depth fell short of significance, most likely because of low power. Nearly half of unique spike-specific TCRs reportedly recognized epitopes outside regions mutated in the B.1.351 and B.1.1.7 variants. No day 14 peak-response samples were available, so repertoires were characterized only after the peak T cell response. Participants were mostly white British, with more females than males. The authors suggested clonal diversity may have been underestimated. After two AZD1222 doses, both the breadth and the depth of spike-specific TCRs were significantly higher than at day 0 and than in MenACWY recipients.

The CDR3 regions of human TCRbeta chains were analyzed by immunosequencing. As for the original processing: Repertoire TCRs were matched against a reference library of SARS-CoV-2-specific TCRs generated with the MIRA antigen-specificity platform. Breadth was defined as the fraction of unique TCRs that were SARS-CoV-2-associated, and depth was defined as the fraction of total T cells that were SARS-CoV-2-associated. Using the MIRA data, each spike-specific TCR was assigned both to the spike region to which the TCR was reactive and to a CD4 or CD8 class. Log10-transformed breadth and depth values were compared by one-way ANOVA with Sidak's multiple comparisons tests. Here the immuneACCESS table is served through TCRdb, limited to in-frame sequences with V and J called. Missing clones are a known gap in these copies; in checked studies unresolved V genes cover under half, and the rest lacks a known reason. The D gene and trimming were derived from the DNA, and the V and J assignments and clone size from that table. The sample profile shows 150,000 to 200,000 clones; 80% to 90% of them were found once. Together, the top ten hold roughly 12% of the sample.

According to the study, the label for this sample's time point signals: about 28 days (+/-7) after the second vaccine dose. AZD1222 recipients given second doses at about 4 weeks or at about 12 weeks were pooled, since spike-specific TCR depth and breadth were not found to differ between the two schedules. Samples from vaccinated people were obtained from the UK trials COV001 and COV002, which included a single-blind randomized controlled phase 2/3 trial of AZD1222 (ChAdOx1 nCoV-19) in healthy adults. For TCRbeta chain sequencing, PBMC samples from trial participants were taken at day 0 and at day 28 after the second dose.

The chain couples TRBV7-2 to TRBJ1-1; TRBD1 agrees with 8 junctional bases. This specimen was peripheral blood, taken 28 days after the second AZD1222 dose. The receptor's source is an adult who received the AZD1222 COVID-19 vaccine. The DNA is as follows: TGTGCCAGCAGCTTAGCGCAGGGGGCCGGGACTGAAGCTTTCTTT. Its translation is CASSLAQGAGTEAFF.